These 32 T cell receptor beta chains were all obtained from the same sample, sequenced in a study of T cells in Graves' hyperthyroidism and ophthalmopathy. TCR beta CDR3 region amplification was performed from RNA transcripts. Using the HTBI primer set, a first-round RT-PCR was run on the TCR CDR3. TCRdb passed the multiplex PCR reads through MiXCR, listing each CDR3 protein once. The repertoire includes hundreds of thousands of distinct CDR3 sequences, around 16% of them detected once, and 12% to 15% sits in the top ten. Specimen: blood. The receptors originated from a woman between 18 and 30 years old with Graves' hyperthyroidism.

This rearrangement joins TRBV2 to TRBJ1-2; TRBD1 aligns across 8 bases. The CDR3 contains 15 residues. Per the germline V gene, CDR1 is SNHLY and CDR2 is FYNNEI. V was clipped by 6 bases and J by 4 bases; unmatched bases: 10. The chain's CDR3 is CASRGGTGKFYGYTF. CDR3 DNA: TGTGCCAGCAGAGGGGGGACAGGTAAATTCTATGGCTACACCTTC.

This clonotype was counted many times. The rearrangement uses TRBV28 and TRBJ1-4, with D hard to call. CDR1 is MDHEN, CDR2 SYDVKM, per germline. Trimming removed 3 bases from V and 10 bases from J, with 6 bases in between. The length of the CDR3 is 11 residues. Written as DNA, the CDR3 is TGTGCCAGCAGTTTGGAAGGAAAACTGTTTTTT. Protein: CASSLEGKLFF.

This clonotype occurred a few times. The CDR3 coding sequence is TGCAGTGCTAGGAGGGATACCTACAATGAGCAGTTCTTC. It is translated as CSARRDTYNEQFF. The J gene is TRBJ2-1, the V gene TRBV20-1; TRBD2 might be the D (5 bases). Per the germline V gene, CDR1 is DFQATT and CDR2 is SNEGSKA (reference sequence). The length of the CDR3 is 13 residues. V was trimmed by 3 bases and J by 2 bases, leaving 8 bases between them.

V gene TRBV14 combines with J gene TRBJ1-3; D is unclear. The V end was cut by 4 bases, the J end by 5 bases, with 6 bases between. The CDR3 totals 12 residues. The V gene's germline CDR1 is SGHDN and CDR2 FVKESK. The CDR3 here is CASSPTRNTIYF. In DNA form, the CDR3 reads TGTGCCAGCAGCCCGACCAGAAACACCATATATTTT.

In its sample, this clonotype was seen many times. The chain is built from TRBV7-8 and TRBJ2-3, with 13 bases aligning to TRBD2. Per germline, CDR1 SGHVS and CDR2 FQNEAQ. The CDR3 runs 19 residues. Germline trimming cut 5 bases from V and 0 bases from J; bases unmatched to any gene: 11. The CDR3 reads CASSGQLLAGGTSTDTQYF. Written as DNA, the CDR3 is TGTGCCAGCAGCGGCCAGCTACTAGCGGGGGGGACTAGCACAGATACGCAGTATTTT.

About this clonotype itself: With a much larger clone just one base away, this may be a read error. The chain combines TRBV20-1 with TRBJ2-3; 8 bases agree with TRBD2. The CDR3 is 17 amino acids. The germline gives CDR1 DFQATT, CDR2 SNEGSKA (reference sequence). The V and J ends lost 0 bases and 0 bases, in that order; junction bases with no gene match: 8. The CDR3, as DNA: TGCAGTGCTAGAGATAAGGGCGGCGGGGGGAGCACAGATACGCAGTATTTT. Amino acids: CSARDKGGGGSTDTQYF.

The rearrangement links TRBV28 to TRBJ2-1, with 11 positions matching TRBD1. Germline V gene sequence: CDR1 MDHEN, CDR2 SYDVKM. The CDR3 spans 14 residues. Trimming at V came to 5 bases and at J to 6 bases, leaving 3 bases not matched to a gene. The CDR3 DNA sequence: TGTGCCAGCAGTCCTGGACAGGGGGCCAATGAGCAGTTCTTC. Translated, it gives CASSPGQGANEQFF.

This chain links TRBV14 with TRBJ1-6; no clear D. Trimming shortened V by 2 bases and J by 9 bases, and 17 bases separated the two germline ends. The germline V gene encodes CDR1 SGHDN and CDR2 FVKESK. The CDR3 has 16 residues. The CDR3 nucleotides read TGTGCCAGCAGCCAATATCCGTCGCTTTGGAGTTCACCCCTCCACTTT. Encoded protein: CASSQYPSLWSSPLHF. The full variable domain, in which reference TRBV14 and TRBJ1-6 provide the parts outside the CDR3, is EAGVTQFPSHSVIEKGQTVTLRCDPISGHDNLYWYRRVMGKEIKFLLHFVKESKQDESGMPNNRFLAERTGGTYSTLKVQPAELEDSGVYFCASSQYPSLWSSPLHFGNGTRLTVT.

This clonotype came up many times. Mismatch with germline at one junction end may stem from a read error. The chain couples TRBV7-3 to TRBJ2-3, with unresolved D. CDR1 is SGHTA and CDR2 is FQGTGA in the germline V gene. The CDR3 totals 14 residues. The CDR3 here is CASSLTGNTDTQYF. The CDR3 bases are TGTGCCAGCAGTTTAACGGGCAACACAGATACGCAGTATTTT.

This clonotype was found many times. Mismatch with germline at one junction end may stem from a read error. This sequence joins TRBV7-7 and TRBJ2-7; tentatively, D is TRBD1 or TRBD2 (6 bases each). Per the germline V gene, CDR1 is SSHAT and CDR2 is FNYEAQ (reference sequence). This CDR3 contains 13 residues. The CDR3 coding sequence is TGTGCTAGCAGCGCCGCGGGACACCCTGAGCAGTACTTC. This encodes CASSAAGHPEQYF.

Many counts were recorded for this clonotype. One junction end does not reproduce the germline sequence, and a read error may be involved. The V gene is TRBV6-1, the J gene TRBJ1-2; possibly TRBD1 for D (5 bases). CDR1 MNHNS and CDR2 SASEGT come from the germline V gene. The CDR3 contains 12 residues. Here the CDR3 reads CAGSGGGYGYTF. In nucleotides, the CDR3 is TGTGCCGGCAGCGGGGGGGGCTATGGCTACACCTTC.

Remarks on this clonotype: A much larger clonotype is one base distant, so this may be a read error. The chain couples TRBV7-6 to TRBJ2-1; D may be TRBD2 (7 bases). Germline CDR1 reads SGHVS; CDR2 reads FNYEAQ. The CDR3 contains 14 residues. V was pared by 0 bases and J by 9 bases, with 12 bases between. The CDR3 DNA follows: TGTGCCAGCAGCTTAGCGGGGGGGCCTAGTGAGCAGTTCTTC. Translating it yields CASSLAGGPSEQFF.

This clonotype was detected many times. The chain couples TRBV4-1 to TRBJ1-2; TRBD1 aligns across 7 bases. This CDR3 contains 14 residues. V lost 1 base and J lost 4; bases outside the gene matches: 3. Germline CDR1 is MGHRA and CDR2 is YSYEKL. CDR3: CASSQGGGGYGYTF. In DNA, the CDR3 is TGCGCCAGCAGCCAAGGAGGGGGCGGCTATGGCTACACCTTC.

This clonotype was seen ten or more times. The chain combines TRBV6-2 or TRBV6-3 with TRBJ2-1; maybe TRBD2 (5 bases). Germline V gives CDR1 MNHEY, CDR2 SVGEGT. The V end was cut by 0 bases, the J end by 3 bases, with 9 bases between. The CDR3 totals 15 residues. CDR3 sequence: CASSYSRENYNEQFF. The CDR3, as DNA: TGTGCCAGCAGTTACTCACGGGAAAACTACAATGAGCAGTTCTTC.

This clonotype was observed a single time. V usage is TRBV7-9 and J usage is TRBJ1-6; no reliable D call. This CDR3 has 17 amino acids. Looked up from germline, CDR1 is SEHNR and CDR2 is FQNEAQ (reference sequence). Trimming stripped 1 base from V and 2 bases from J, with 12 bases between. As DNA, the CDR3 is TGTGCCAGCAGCTTAGAGTTTTCCGGGACCTATAATTCACCCCTCCACTTT. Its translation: CASSLEFSGTYNSPLHF.

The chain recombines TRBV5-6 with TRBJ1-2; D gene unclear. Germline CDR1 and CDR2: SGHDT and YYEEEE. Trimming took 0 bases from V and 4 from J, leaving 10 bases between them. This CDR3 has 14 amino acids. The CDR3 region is CASSLARAPYGYTF. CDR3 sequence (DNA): TGTGCCAGCAGCTTGGCTAGGGCCCCCTATGGCTACACCTTC.

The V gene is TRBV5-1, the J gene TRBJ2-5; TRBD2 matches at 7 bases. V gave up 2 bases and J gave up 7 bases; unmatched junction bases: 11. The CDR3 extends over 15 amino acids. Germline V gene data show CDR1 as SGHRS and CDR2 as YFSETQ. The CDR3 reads CASSFGGGPEGTQYF. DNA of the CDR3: TGCGCCAGCAGCTTCGGGGGAGGGCCTGAAGGGACCCAGTACTTC.

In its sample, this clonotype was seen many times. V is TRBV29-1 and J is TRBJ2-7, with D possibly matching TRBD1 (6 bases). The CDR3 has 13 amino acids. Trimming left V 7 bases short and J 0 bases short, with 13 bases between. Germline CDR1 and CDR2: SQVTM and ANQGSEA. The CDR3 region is CSAGGQYSYEQYF. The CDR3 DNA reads TGCAGCGCAGGCGGACAGTACTCCTACGAGCAGTACTTC.

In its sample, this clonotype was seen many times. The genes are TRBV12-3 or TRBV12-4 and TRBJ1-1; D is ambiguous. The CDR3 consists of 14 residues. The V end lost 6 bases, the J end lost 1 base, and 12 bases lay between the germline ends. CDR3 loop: CASSQDGGNTEAFF. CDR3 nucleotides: TGTGCCAGCAGCCAAGACGGTGGGAACACTGAAGCTTTCTTT.

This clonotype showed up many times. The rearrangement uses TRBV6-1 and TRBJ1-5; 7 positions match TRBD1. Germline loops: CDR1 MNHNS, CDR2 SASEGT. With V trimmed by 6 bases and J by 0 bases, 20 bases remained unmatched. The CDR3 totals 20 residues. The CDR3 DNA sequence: TGTGCCAGCAGCTTACCCCGGGACAGCTTCAATCAGCCTAGCAATCAGCCCCAGCATTTT. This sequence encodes CASSLPRDSFNQPSNQPQHF.

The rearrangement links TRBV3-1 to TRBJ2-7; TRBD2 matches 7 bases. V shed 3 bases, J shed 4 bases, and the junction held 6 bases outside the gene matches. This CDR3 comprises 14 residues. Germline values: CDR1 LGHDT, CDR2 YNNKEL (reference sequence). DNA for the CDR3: TGTGCCAGCAGCCAGGGGAGGGGTGAGTACGAGCAGTACTTC. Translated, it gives CASSQGRGEYEQYF.

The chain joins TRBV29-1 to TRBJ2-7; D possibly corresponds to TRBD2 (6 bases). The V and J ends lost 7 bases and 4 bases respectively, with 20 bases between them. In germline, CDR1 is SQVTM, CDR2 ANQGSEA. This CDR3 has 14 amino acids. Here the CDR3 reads CSATGERGSYEQYF. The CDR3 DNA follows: TGCAGCGCGACGGGAGAAAGAGGTAGTTACGAGCAGTACTTC.

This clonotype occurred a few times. In nucleotides, the CDR3 is TGTGCCAGCGCTCCACGGGCCCGTCATCAGCCCCAGCATTTT. Its translation is CASAPRARHQPQHF. The chain recombines TRBV27 with TRBJ1-5, with unresolved D. Germline assignment: CDR1 MNHEY and CDR2 SMNVEV (reference sequence). Trimming took 8 bases from V and 5 from J, leaving 16 bases between them. This CDR3 contains 14 residues.

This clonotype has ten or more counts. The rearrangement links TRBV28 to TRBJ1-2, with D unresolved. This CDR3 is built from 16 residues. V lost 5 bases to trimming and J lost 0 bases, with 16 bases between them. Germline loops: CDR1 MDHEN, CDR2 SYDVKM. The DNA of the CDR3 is TGTGCCAGCAGTACTCTAGATAGTGGGCCTAACTATGGCTACACCTTC. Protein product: CASSTLDSGPNYGYTF.

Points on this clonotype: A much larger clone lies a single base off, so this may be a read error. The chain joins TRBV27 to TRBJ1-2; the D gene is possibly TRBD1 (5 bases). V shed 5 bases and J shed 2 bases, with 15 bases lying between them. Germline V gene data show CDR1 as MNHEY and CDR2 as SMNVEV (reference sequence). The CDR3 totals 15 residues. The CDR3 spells CASSPWTRGNYGYTF. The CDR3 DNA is TGTGCCAGCAGTCCCTGGACAAGGGGCAACTATGGCTACACCTTC.

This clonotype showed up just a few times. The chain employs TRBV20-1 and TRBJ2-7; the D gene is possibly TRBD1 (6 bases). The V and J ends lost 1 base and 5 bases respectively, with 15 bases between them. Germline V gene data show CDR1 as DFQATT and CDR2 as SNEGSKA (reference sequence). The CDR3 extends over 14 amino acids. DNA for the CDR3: TGCAGTGCTAGAGTTAGGGGGACCCCGCACGAGCAGTACTTC. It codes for CSARVRGTPHEQYF.

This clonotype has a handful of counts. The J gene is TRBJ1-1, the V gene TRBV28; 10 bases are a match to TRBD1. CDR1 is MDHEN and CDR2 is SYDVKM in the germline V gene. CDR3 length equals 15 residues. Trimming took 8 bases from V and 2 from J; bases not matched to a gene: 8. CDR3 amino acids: CASQGTGDRNTEAFF. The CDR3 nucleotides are TGTGCCAGCCAAGGGACAGGGGATCGAAACACTGAAGCTTTCTTT.

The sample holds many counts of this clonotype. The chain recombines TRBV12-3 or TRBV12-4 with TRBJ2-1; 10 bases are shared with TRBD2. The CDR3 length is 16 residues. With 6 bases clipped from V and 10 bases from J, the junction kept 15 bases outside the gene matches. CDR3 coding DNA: TGTGCCAGCAGCAGAAATCCGGGACTAGCGTTCGGGGAGCAGTTCTTC. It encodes CASSRNPGLAFGEQFF.

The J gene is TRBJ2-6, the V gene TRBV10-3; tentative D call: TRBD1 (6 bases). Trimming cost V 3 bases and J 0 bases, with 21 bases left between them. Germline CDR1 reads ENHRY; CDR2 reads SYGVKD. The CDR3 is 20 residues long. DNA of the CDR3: TGTGCCATCAGTGAAGAAAGGGAGCAGGGGATATTCTCTGGGGCCAACGTCCTGACTTTC. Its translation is CAISEEREQGIFSGANVLTF.

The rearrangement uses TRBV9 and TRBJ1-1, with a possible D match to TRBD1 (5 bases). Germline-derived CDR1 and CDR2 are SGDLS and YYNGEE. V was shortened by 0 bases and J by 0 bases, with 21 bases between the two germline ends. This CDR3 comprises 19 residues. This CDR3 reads CASSVGPRPTATMNTEAFF. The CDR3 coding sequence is TGTGCCAGCAGCGTAGGGCCAAGACCGACAGCTACTATGAACACTGAAGCTTTCTTT. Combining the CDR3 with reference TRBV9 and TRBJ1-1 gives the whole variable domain DSGVTQTPKHLITATGQRVTLRCSPRSGDLSVYWYQQSLDQGLQFLIQYYNGEERAKGNILERFSAQQFPDLHSELNLSSLELGDSALYFCASSVGPRPTATMNTEAFFGQGTRLTVV.

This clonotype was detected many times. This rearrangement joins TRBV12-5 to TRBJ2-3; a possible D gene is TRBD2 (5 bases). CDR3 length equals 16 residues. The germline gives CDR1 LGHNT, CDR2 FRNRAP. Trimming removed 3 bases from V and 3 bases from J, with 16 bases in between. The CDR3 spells CASGFYPQRVTDTQYF. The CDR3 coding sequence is TGTGCTAGTGGTTTCTATCCTCAGAGGGTAACAGATACGCAGTATTTT.

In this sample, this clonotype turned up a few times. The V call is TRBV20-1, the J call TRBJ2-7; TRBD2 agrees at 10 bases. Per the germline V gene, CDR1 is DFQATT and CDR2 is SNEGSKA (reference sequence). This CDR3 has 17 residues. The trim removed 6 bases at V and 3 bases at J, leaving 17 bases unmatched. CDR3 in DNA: TGCAGTGCCATGGCGCTAGCGGGAGTAGGGGGTCTCTACGAGCAGTACTTC. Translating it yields CSAMALAGVGGLYEQYF.